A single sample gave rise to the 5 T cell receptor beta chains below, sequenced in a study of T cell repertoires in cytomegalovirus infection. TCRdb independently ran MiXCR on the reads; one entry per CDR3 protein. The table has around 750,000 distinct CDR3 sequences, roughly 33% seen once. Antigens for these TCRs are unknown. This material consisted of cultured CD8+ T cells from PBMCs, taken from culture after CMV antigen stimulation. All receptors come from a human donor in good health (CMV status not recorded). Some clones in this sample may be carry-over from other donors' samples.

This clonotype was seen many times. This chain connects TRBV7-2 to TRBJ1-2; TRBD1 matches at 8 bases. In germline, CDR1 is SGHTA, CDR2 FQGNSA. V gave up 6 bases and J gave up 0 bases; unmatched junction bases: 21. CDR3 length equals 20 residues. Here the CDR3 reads CASSPQPMGRTGLANYGYTF. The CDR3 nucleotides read TGTGCCAGCAGTCCACAACCCATGGGAAGGACAGGGTTAGCTAACTATGGCTACACCTTC.

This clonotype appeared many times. The CDR3 spells CASSLLSLAKNIQYF. DNA of the CDR3: TGTGCCAGCAGCCTCCTTAGTTTAGCCAAAAACATTCAGTACTTC. The rearrangement uses TRBV7-2 and TRBJ2-4, with D hard to call. CDR3 size: 15 residues. Trimming left V 5 bases short and J 0 bases short, with 11 bases between. Germline V gene data show CDR1 as SGHTA and CDR2 as FQGNSA.

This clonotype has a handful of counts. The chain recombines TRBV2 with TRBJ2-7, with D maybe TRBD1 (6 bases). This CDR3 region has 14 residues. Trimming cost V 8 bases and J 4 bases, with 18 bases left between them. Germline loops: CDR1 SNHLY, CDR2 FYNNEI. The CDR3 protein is CASGPDRIRYEQYF. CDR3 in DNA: TGTGCCAGCGGTCCCGACAGGATCCGATACGAGCAGTACTTC.

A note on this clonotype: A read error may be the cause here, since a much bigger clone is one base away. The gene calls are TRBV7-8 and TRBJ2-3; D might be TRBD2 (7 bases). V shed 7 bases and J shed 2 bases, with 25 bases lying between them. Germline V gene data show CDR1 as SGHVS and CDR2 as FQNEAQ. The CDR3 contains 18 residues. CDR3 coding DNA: TGTGCCAGCATTGGATTGGCGGGGGCTCTCACTTACACAGATACGCAGTATTTT. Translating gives CASIGLAGALTYTDTQYF.

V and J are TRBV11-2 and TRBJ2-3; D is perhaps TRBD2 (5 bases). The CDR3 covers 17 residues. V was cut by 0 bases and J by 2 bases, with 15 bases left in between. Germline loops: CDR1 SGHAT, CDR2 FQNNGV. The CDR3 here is CASSLDVPDSATDTQYF. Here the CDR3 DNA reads TGTGCCAGCAGCTTAGATGTACCGGACTCGGCCACAGATACGCAGTATTTT.